The present T cell receptor (beta chain) was sequenced within a study of beta chain features in type 1 diabetes. About the study: Sorted cells numbering some 110 million were examined across all samples.

In this sample, this clone turned up a few times. Antigen unknown. Broader study findings: Sequencing the cDNA could make cells with high TCR expression show up more than they should. At VDJ recombination sites, type 1 diabetes patients had fewer insertions and more deleted nucleotides.

The isolated RNA, all of it, was reverse transcribed, so expressed TCRB transcripts were what got sequenced. The method was immunoSEQ multiplex PCR; TCRdb's version includes in-frame clones alone and lacks a portion of them. There are 150,000 to 190,000 clones in the sample; roughly 11% occur only once, and roughly 2% lies in the top ten. V shed 6 bases, J shed 5 bases, and the junction held 4 bases outside the gene matches. This CDR3 is built from 14 residues. Per germline, CDR1 SNHLY and CDR2 FYNNEI. The chain links TRBV2 to TRBJ2-7; TRBD2 agrees at 13 bases. The source of this sequence is a man between 18 and 35 years old in good health. The sequencing input was central memory CD4+ T cells from blood. In nucleotides, the CDR3 is TGTGCCAGCAGGAGGACTAGCGGGAGAGACGAGCAGTACTTC. As protein: CASRRTSGRDEQYF.